Listed here are 30 T cell receptor beta chains from one sample, sequenced in a study of T cell responses to AZD1222 COVID-19 vaccine. The repertoire was sequenced with immunoSEQ multiplex PCR; TCRdb's copy has only in-frame clones and lacks some. The sample includes tens of thousands of clones, 80% to 90% of them seen just once. The specimen comprised peripheral blood, sampled on day 0 of AZD1222 vaccination. These receptors were obtained from an adult in good health.

The chain joins TRBV29-1 to TRBJ2-3; D is tentatively TRBD1 or TRBD2 (5 bases each). Germline CDR1 is SQVTM and CDR2 is ANQGSEA. The CDR3 spans 16 residues. The germline V and J ends were trimmed by 7 bases and 5 bases, with 25 bases remaining between them. In DNA form, the CDR3 reads TGCAGCGCCGAACCCTCCGGGTGGGGGACCGAAGATACGCAGTATTTT. Its translation is CSAEPSGWGTEDTQYF.

The chain combines TRBV7-9 with TRBJ2-7; D gene unclear. CDR3 length equals 11 residues. V was clipped by 5 bases and J by 5 bases, with 7 bases between them. Germline lookup yields CDR1 SEHNR and CDR2 FQNEAQ (reference sequence). As DNA, the CDR3 is TGTGCCAGCAGCCAAAGAGACGAGCAGTACTTC. This codes for CASSQRDEQYF.

The V call is TRBV28, the J call TRBJ1-5; D gene ambiguous. The germline V gene encodes CDR1 MDHEN and CDR2 SYDVKM. The germline V and J ends were trimmed by 2 bases and 7 bases, with 6 bases remaining between them. There are 12 residues in the CDR3. The CDR3 DNA sequence: TGTGCCAGCAGTTTAAATCGGCAGCCCCAGCATTTT. It is translated as CASSLNRQPQHF.

The chain has TRBV2 and TRBJ1-1, with a tentative D call TRBD1 (5 bases). V lost 6 bases, J lost 2 bases, and 16 bases lay in between. This CDR3 region has 15 residues. Per the germline V gene, CDR1 is SNHLY and CDR2 is FYNNEI. In DNA, the CDR3 is TGTGCCAGCAGGTTAATGGGGGTAGGAAACACTGAAGCTTTCTTT. Translating it yields CASRLMGVGNTEAFF.

The chain links TRBV4-3 to TRBJ2-7; a weak D match, TRBD1 (6 bases). The germline CDR1 and CDR2 sequences are LGHNA and YSLEER. Trimming took off 4 bases at V and 1 base at J, with 14 bases between the two ends. The CDR3 is 15 residues long. The CDR3 loop is CASSPGQVASYEQYF. DNA of the CDR3: TGCGCCAGCAGCCCGGGACAAGTCGCGTCCTACGAGCAGTACTTC.

The rearrangement uses TRBV19 and TRBJ2-6; TRBD2 might be the D (5 bases). Germline loops: CDR1 LNHDA, CDR2 SQIVND (reference sequence). Trimming removed 7 bases from V and 0 bases from J, with 10 bases in between. The CDR3 length is 15 residues. The CDR3 DNA is TGTGCCAGTAAGTCGGGGTACTCTGGGGCCAACGTCCTGACTTTC. As protein: CASKSGYSGANVLTF.

The chain combines TRBV12-3 or TRBV12-4 with TRBJ1-2; no clear D. Trimming stripped 3 bases from V and 8 bases from J, with 7 bases between. The CDR3 is 11 amino acids. In nucleotides, the CDR3 is TGTGCCAGCAGTTTTAGGGTCGGCTACACCTTC. It codes for CASSFRVGYTF.

The chain combines TRBV13 with TRBJ2-7; D gene unclear. From germline, CDR1 is PRHDT and CDR2 FYEKMQ (reference sequence). Trimming pared 2 bases from V and 7 bases from J, leaving 9 bases between. The CDR3 runs to 12 residues. CDR3 amino acids: CASSLIYREQYF. Written as DNA, the CDR3 is TGTGCCAGCAGCTTAATCTATCGGGAGCAGTACTTC.

CDR3 sequence (DNA): TGTGCCAGCAGTTTGTCTCGGGGAGACGCCGAGCAGTACTTC. This codes for CASSLSRGDAEQYF. The chain links TRBV28 to TRBJ2-7, with D possibly TRBD2 on 5 matching bases. Looked up from germline, CDR1 is MDHEN and CDR2 is SYDVKM. This CDR3 has 14 amino acids. The V and J ends lost 3 bases and 6 bases respectively, with 15 bases between them.

This chain connects TRBV5-8 to TRBJ1-2; 7 nucleotides line up with TRBD1. Germline-derived CDR1 and CDR2 are SGHTS and YDEGEE. V lost 7 bases, J lost 4 bases, and 19 bases stayed unmatched. The CDR3 consists of 17 residues. The CDR3 sequence: CASGLYRGRLSSYGYTF. In DNA form, the CDR3 reads TGTGCCAGCGGTCTTTACAGGGGCCGCCTGAGCAGCTATGGCTACACCTTC.

The rearrangement joins TRBV9 to TRBJ1-2; 7 bases line up with TRBD1. The CDR3 contains 15 residues. The germline V gene encodes CDR1 SGDLS and CDR2 YYNGEE. With 2 bases clipped from V and 5 bases from J, the junction kept 9 bases outside the gene matches. The CDR3 bases are TGTGCCAGCAGCGTTGGGACCAGGGGGAGGTATGGCTACACCTTC. This codes for CASSVGTRGRYGYTF.

The chain couples TRBV9 to TRBJ2-2, with TRBD1 as a possible D gene (5 bases). The CDR3 is 15 amino acids. Trimming shortened V by 4 bases and J by 2 bases, and 12 bases separated the two germline ends. CDR1 and CDR2 (germline): SGDLS, YYNGEE. The CDR3 coding sequence is TGTGCCAGCAGCCCCCGGACAAAAAACACCGGGGAGCTGTTTTTT. The encoded protein is CASSPRTKNTGELFF.

The V call is TRBV5-1, the J call TRBJ1-3; 7 positions match TRBD1. Trimming removed 1 base from V and 8 bases from J; junction bases left unmatched: 6. The germline V gene has CDR1 SGHRS and CDR2 YFSETQ. The CDR3 totals 14 residues. The CDR3 DNA is TGCGCCAGCAGCTTGTTGGACAGGAGGGACACCATATATTTT. Translated, it gives CASSLLDRRDTIYF.

The chain uses TRBV6-1 and TRBJ1-1, with D maybe TRBD1 (6 bases). Per germline, CDR1 MNHNS and CDR2 SASEGT. Trimming shortened V by 2 bases and J by 7 bases, and 14 bases separated the two germline ends. The CDR3 is 14 residues long. CDR3 bases: TGTGCCAGCAGTGAATCAGGGGTAGGGTTTGAAGCTTTCTTT. Encoded protein: CASSESGVGFEAFF.

DNA of the CDR3: TGTGCCAGCAGCCTTGGACGGATCACAGATACGCAGTATTTT. Encoded protein: CASSLGRITDTQYF. This chain links TRBV7-2 with TRBJ2-3; D remains unclear. CDR1 is SGHTA and CDR2 is FQGNSA in the germline V gene. The CDR3 spans 14 residues. Deletions cut 5 bases from V and 2 bases from J, with 11 bases between.

Details on this clone: At one end, the junction sequence differs from germline, possibly due to a read error. The genes are TRBV11-2 and TRBJ2-3; D gene unclear. Germline CDR1 is SGHAT and CDR2 is FQNNGV. The CDR3 extends over 14 amino acids. In DNA form, the CDR3 reads TGTGCCAGCAGCATAGAAGTTTTCACAGATACGCAGTATTTT. Translating it yields CASSIEVFTDTQYF.

The genes are TRBV6-6 and TRBJ2-7; D is unresolved. CDR3 size: 14 residues. Germline V CDR1 and CDR2: MNHNY, SVGAGI (reference sequence). V was pared by 3 bases and J by 2 bases, with 11 bases between. For the CDR3, the DNA is TGTGCCAGCAGTTATTATATGATAGCCTACGAGCAGTACTTC. This gives the protein CASSYYMIAYEQYF.

The chain has TRBV19 and TRBJ2-7; 8 nucleotides line up with TRBD1. V lost 5 bases to trimming and J lost 9 bases; unmatched junction nucleotides: 15. CDR1 and CDR2 from the germline V gene are LNHDA and SQIVND (reference sequence). The CDR3 length is 15 residues. The CDR3 nucleotides read TGTGCCAGTAGTCCGCAACGGACAGGGAATCCCCGGCAGTACTTC. Protein: CASSPQRTGNPRQYF.

The chain uses TRBV3-1 (or the pseudogene TRBV3-2) and TRBJ2-4, with D uncertain. CDR3 size: 16 residues. V was cut by 0 bases and J by 0 bases, with 9 bases left in between. Per germline, CDR1 LGHDT and CDR2 YNNKEL (reference sequence). The CDR3 DNA reads as TGTGCCAGCAGCCAAGACCCCGACCCAGCCAAAAACATTCAGTACTTC. This gives the protein CASSQDPDPAKNIQYF.

The gene calls are TRBV7-2 and TRBJ2-4; 9 bases agree with TRBD1. After removal of 5 bases from V and 7 bases from J, the junction contained 6 bases not matched to a gene. This CDR3 region has 14 residues. Germline assignment: CDR1 SGHTA and CDR2 FQGNSA. CDR3: CASSPGTGSNIQYF. CDR3 nucleotides: TGTGCCAGCAGCCCTGGGACAGGGAGCAACATTCAGTACTTC.

A few counts support this clone. The chain has TRBV19 and TRBJ1-3; 9 nucleotides line up with TRBD1. The CDR3 sequence is 15 residues long. CDR1 and CDR2 from the germline V gene are LNHDA and SQIVND (reference sequence). V lost 6 bases, J lost 7 bases, and 10 bases stayed unmatched. The CDR3 DNA reads as TGTGCCAGTAGACCGGACAGGGGAGAGATGAACACCATATATTTT. Its translation is CASRPDRGEMNTIYF.

The rearrangement uses TRBV5-1 and TRBJ2-2, with 8 bases identical to TRBD2. Looked up from germline, CDR1 is SGHRS and CDR2 is YFSETQ. The CDR3 length is 17 residues. Germline trimming cut 0 bases from V and 0 bases from J; bases unmatched to any gene: 4. DNA for the CDR3: TGCGCCAGCAGCTTGGGACTAGCGCAATCGAACACCGGGGAGCTGTTTTTT. Translating it yields CASSLGLAQSNTGELFF.

The J gene is TRBJ2-2, the V gene TRBV11-1, with D possibly called TRBD1 or TRBD2 (5 bases each). V was pared by 3 bases and J by 8 bases, with 13 bases between. The germline gives CDR1 SGHAT, CDR2 FQDESV (reference sequence). CDR3 size: 14 residues. The CDR3 spells CASSLGTGWGELFF. For the CDR3, the DNA is TGTGCCAGCAGCTTGGGGACCGGATGGGGGGAGCTGTTTTTT.

The rearrangement uses TRBV28 and TRBJ2-7, with TRBD1 as a possible D gene (5 bases). Trimming took off 6 bases at V and 7 bases at J, with 13 bases between the two ends. This CDR3 has 12 amino acids. Germline-derived CDR1 and CDR2 are MDHEN and SYDVKM. The CDR3: CASRIAGNEQYF. The CDR3 DNA reads as TGTGCCAGCAGAATCGCAGGGAATGAGCAGTACTTC.

This chain joins TRBV12-3 or TRBV12-4 and TRBJ1-4; TRBD1 agrees at 7 bases. V lost 7 bases and J lost 5; bases outside the gene matches: 4. CDR3 length: 13 amino acids. The CDR3 nucleotides read TGTGCCAGCAAACGGACAGGAAATGAAAAACTGTTTTTT. It codes for CASKRTGNEKLFF.

The rearrangement links TRBV28 to TRBJ2-3, with D perhaps matching TRBD1 (6 bases). Germline V gene sequence: CDR1 MDHEN, CDR2 SYDVKM. CDR3 length: 18 amino acids. The V and J ends lost 5 bases and 2 bases respectively, with 23 bases between them. The CDR3 loop reads CASSPSLLQGPHTDTQYF. CDR3 nucleotides: TGTGCCAGCAGTCCATCCCTTCTCCAGGGGCCCCACACAGATACGCAGTATTTT.

There are a few counts of this clone. V is TRBV20-1 and J is TRBJ1-5, with D possibly TRBD1 on 6 matching bases. The germline V and J ends were trimmed by 3 bases and 4 bases, with 22 bases remaining between them. Per the germline V gene, CDR1 is DFQATT and CDR2 is SNEGSKA (reference sequence). The CDR3 contains 17 residues. The CDR3 here is CSASRSKGQKVNQPQHF. CDR3 DNA sequence: TGCAGTGCTAGTAGGTCGAAAGGACAGAAGGTTAATCAGCCCCAGCATTTT.

V is TRBV3-1 (or the pseudogene TRBV3-2) and J is TRBJ1-2, with D hard to call. Trimming removed 0 bases from V and 3 bases from J, with 14 bases in between. The germline CDR1 and CDR2 sequences are LGHDT and YNNKEL (reference sequence). The CDR3 spans 16 residues. The CDR3, as DNA: TGTGCCAGCAGCCAAGATAGGTCGGGCAGATACTATGGCTACACCTTC. The encoded protein is CASSQDRSGRYYGYTF.

V usage is TRBV19 and J usage is TRBJ2-7, with 10 nucleotides matching TRBD1. The ends lost 4 bases at V and 2 bases at J; junction bases unmatched: 5. The CDR3 loop spans 15 amino acids. Germline V gives CDR1 LNHDA, CDR2 SQIVND (reference sequence). This chain's CDR3 is CASSNQGQGAYEQYF. CDR3 nucleotides: TGTGCCAGTAGTAACCAAGGACAGGGGGCCTACGAGCAGTACTTC.

J is TRBJ1-1 and V is TRBV29-1; D perhaps matches TRBD1 (5 bases). V was clipped by 4 bases and J by 4 bases, with 13 bases between them. This CDR3 region has 13 residues. Germline V gene data show CDR1 as SQVTM and CDR2 as ANQGSEA. This CDR3 is CSVGKGSVTEAFF. The CDR3 DNA reads TGCAGCGTTGGCAAGGGGTCGGTCACTGAAGCTTTCTTT.